These T cell receptor beta chains were read from a single sample in a study of blood T cell repertoires in COVID-19. The table came from immunoSEQ multiplex PCR; TCRdb's copy has only in-frame clones and leaves some out. The sample carries approximately 140,000 clones, approximately 80% recorded once. The sample comprised peripheral blood. The receptor set was obtained from a human donor in a cohort sampled during active COVID-19. CDR3s include the opening cysteine and the closing phenylalanine or tryptophan. Each record gives: clone size, V gene, J gene, D gene, CDR3 protein, CDR3 DNA. The D gene is left open where the match is weak. A clone size is listed for some rows: how often the clone was seen (once, few, many), or a class if it is expanded.

.	TRBV5-5	TRBJ2-7	TRBD2	CASSLGTSGRPFYEQYF	TGTGCCAGCAGCTTGGGGACTAGCGGGAGGCCTTTCTACGAGCAGTACTTC
.	TRBV12-3/TRBV12-4	TRBJ2-7	.	CASSRGYEQYF	TGTGCCAGCAGCAGGGGTTACGAGCAGTACTTC
.	TRBV3-1/TRBV3-2	TRBJ2-2	TRBD2	CASSQRGGRTGELFF	TGTGCCAGCAGCCAAAGGGGCGGGAGGACCGGGGAGCTGTTTTTT
.	TRBV2	TRBJ2-5	.	CASNIKAEETQYF	TGTGCCAGCAATATAAAAGCGGAAGAGACCCAGTACTTC
.	TRBV30	TRBJ2-1	.	CAWSRDTEQFF	TGTGCCTGGAGTCGGGACACCGAGCAGTTCTTC
.	TRBV20-1	TRBJ2-3	.	CSGPRVDTQYF	TGCAGTGGTCCCCGGGTAGATACGCAGTATTTT
.	TRBV5-5	TRBJ1-1	.	CASSLQVLTPNTEAFF	TGTGCCAGCAGCTTACAGGTCCTGACACCGAACACTGAAGCTTTCTTT
once	TRBV25-1	TRBJ1-1	TRBD1	CASREDRGAEAFF	TGTGCCAGCAGGGAAGACAGGGGCGCTGAAGCTTTCTTT
.	TRBV4-1	TRBJ2-1	.	CASSRQQGAGTYNEQFF	TGCGCCAGCAGCCGCCAACAGGGAGCAGGGACCTACAATGAGCAGTTCTTC
.	TRBV2	TRBJ2-3	.	CASSAFEEDTQYF	TGTGCCAGCAGTGCATTTGAAGAGGATACGCAGTATTTT
.	TRBV28	TRBJ1-2	TRBD1	CASNPWGQAYGYTF	TGTGCCAGCAACCCATGGGGACAGGCGTATGGCTACACCTTC
.	TRBV30	TRBJ2-5	TRBD2	CAWRIRGSGSRETQYF	TGTGCCTGGAGAATAAGGGGTAGCGGGAGTAGGGAGACCCAGTACTTC
.	TRBV11-3	TRBJ2-1	.	CASSSPGSSYNEQFF	TGTGCCAGCAGCTCCCCCGGGAGCTCCTACAATGAGCAGTTCTTC
.	TRBV5-1	TRBJ2-7	.	CASSLAAGTYEQYF	TGCGCCAGCAGCTTGGCCGCGGGAACCTACGAGCAGTACTTC
.	TRBV2	TRBJ2-7	TRBD1	CASSVDRSNYEQYF	TGTGCCAGCAGCGTGGACAGGAGCAACTACGAGCAGTACTTC
.	TRBV28	TRBJ2-7	.	CASSPPQGGEQYF	TGTGCCAGCAGCCCGCCGCAGGGTGGCGAGCAGTACTTC
.	TRBV15	TRBJ2-1	.	CATSRERGPWNEQFF	TGTGCCACCAGCAGAGAGCGGGGCCCGTGGAATGAGCAGTTCTTC
.	TRBV29-1	TRBJ2-1	TRBD2	CSVEEGIAGKYNEQFF	TGCAGCGTTGAAGAAGGAATAGCGGGAAAGTACAATGAGCAGTTCTTC
.	TRBV10-1	TRBJ1-4	.	CASTIRGIPPNEKLFF	TGCGCCAGCACCATCCGGGGAATTCCCCCTAATGAAAAACTGTTTTTT
.	TRBV27	TRBJ2-7	TRBD2	CASSLLAGGNEQYF	TGTGCCAGCAGCCTACTAGCGGGAGGAAACGAGCAGTACTTC
.	TRBV7-2	TRBJ1-5	TRBD1	CASSQQGGNQPQHF	TGTGCCAGCAGCCAACAGGGGGGCAATCAGCCCCAGCATTTT
once	TRBV7-9	TRBJ1-1	.	CASSKQGNTEAFF	TGTGCCAGCAGCAAACAGGGGAACACTGAAGCTTTCTTT
once	TRBV14	TRBJ2-3	.	CASSLVLYRAATDTQYF	TGTGCCAGCAGCTTAGTCCTATACAGGGCCGCCACAGATACGCAGTATTTT
few	TRBV5-6	TRBJ1-1	TRBD1	CASSLYGQGASEAFF	TGTGCCAGCAGCTTGTACGGACAGGGGGCCTCTGAAGCTTTCTTT
.	TRBV4-2	TRBJ2-2	TRBD2	CASSQATSGSSTGELFF	TGTGCCAGCAGCCAAGCTACTAGCGGGAGTAGCACCGGGGAGCTGTTTTTT
.	TRBV5-6	TRBJ2-6	TRBD1	CAKRGQAWASGANVLTF	TGTGCCAAAAGGGGGCAGGCTTGGGCTTCTGGGGCCAACGTCCTGACTTTC
.	TRBV6-5	TRBJ1-6	.	CASSSGWGLNSPLHF	TGTGCCAGCAGCTCCGGTTGGGGCCTGAATTCACCCCTCCACTTT
.	TRBV5-1	TRBJ2-7	TRBD2	CASSLAGEGYEQYF	TGCGCCAGCAGCTTGGCCGGGGAGGGCTACGAGCAGTACTTC
.	TRBV5-1	TRBJ2-5	.	CASSSTTGEETQYF	TGCGCCAGCAGCTCTACGACAGGAGAGGAGACCCAGTACTTC
once	TRBV5-1	TRBJ2-2	.	CASSFASPSGELFF	TGCGCCAGCAGCTTCGCTAGCCCGTCCGGGGAGCTGTTTTTT
few	TRBV10-3	TRBJ1-4	.	CAISESGTPDEKLFF	TGTGCCATCAGTGAGTCCGGGACACCAGATGAAAAACTGTTTTTT
once	TRBV4-1	TRBJ2-1	.	CASSPSLTSSPYNEQFF	TGCGCCAGCAGCCCTAGCCTCACTAGTAGCCCCTACAATGAGCAGTTCTTC
.	TRBV18	TRBJ2-2	.	CASSPQAADTGELFF	TGTGCCAGCTCACCTCAAGCGGCAGACACCGGGGAGCTGTTTTTT
.	TRBV10-1	TRBJ2-1	TRBD2	CASSTTSGSCNEQFF	TGCGCCAGCAGTACTACTAGCGGTTCATGCAATGAGCAGTTCTTC
.	TRBV3-1/TRBV3-2	TRBJ2-2	TRBD2	CASSKGLAGAGELFF	TGTGCCAGCAGCAAGGGACTAGCGGGAGCCGGGGAGCTGTTTTTT
few	TRBV6-2/TRBV6-3	TRBJ1-2	.	CASSDGGSGSNYGYTF	TGTGCCAGCAGCGACGGAGGGTCGGGGTCTAACTATGGCTACACCTTC
.	TRBV2	TRBJ2-1	TRBD2	CASTPTSYLFGNEQFF	TGTGCCAGCACTCCGACTAGCTATCTTTTCGGCAATGAGCAGTTCTTC
.	TRBV5-1	TRBJ2-1	TRBD2	CASSLVLAGSYNEQFF	TGCGCCAGCAGCTTGGTGCTAGCGGGATCCTACAATGAGCAGTTCTTC
.	TRBV7-9	TRBJ2-7	.	CASSDRVVEGVGPSYEQYF	TGTGCCAGCAGCGATCGGGTCGTAGAGGGCGTAGGGCCCTCCTACGAGCAGTACTTC
.	TRBV5-1	TRBJ2-7	.	CASSSRPGRISYEQYF	TGCGCCAGCAGCTCGAGACCAGGGAGGATCTCCTACGAGCAGTACTTC
.	TRBV10-3	TRBJ1-2	.	CAISDPGLRGYTF	TGTGCCATCAGTGATCCGGGACTGCGGGGCTACACCTTC
few	TRBV12-3/TRBV12-4	TRBJ1-1	.	CASSLGGVKAFF	TGTGCCAGCAGTTTAGGGGGCGTGAAGGCTTTCTTT
.	TRBV3-1/TRBV3-2	TRBJ1-1	.	CASSQDGSASRVAFF	TGTGCCAGCAGCCAAGATGGTTCGGCTTCGCGGGTAGCTTTCTTT
.	TRBV14	TRBJ1-2	.	CASSQGPEGNYGYTF	TGTGCCAGCAGCCAGGGTCCCGAGGGTAACTATGGCTACACCTTC
few	TRBV28	TRBJ1-6	TRBD1	CASRQGGSSYNSPLHF	TGTGCCAGCAGACAGGGGGGAAGCTCCTATAATTCACCCCTCCACTTT
.	TRBV27	TRBJ1-1	.	CASSINNRANTEAFF	TGTGCCAGCAGCATAAACAACAGGGCGAACACTGAAGCTTTCTTT
.	TRBV2	TRBJ2-7	.	CASSDPYYSYEQYF	TGTGCCAGCAGTGATCCCTACTACTCCTACGAGCAGTACTTC
.	TRBV3-1/TRBV3-2	TRBJ2-7	.	CASSKAGGTSEQYF	TGTGCCAGCAGCAAAGCTGGGGGCACAAGCGAGCAGTACTTC
few	TRBV11-3	TRBJ2-1	.	CASSLNSYNEQFF	TGTGCCAGCAGCTTAAATTCGTACAATGAGCAGTTCTTC
.	TRBV27	TRBJ2-7	.	CASSLSGITYEQYF	TGTGCCAGCAGTCTCTCAGGTATCACCTACGAGCAGTACTTC
.	TRBV7-2	TRBJ2-4	.	CASSLAAGSGIQYF	TGTGCCAGCAGCTTAGCGGCGGGGTCAGGCATTCAGTACTTC
.	TRBV7-2	TRBJ1-2	.	CASSLGQIGVSYGYTF	TGTGCCAGCAGCCTAGGACAGATAGGGGTTAGCTATGGCTACACCTTC
once	TRBV6-5	TRBJ2-7	.	CASSYHGGYEQYF	TGTGCCAGCAGTTACCATGGCGGCTACGAGCAGTACTTC
.	TRBV18	TRBJ2-1	TRBD1	CASSLEPGQGLNEQFF	TGTGCCAGCTCACTCGAACCGGGACAGGGACTCAATGAGCAGTTCTTC
.	TRBV6-2/TRBV6-3	TRBJ2-7	TRBD2	CASSYSTSYPSYEQYF	TGTGCCAGCAGTTACTCGACTAGCTACCCCTCCTACGAGCAGTACTTC
once	TRBV30	TRBJ2-2	.	CAWSTSLGELFF	TGTGCCTGGAGTACTAGCCTCGGGGAGCTGTTTTTT
.	TRBV7-3	TRBJ2-2	TRBD2	CASSLIAGRLSGELFF	TGTGCCAGCAGCTTAATAGCGGGAAGGTTGTCCGGGGAGCTGTTTTTT